This TCR beta chain is from a study of CD8 T cells in ankylosing spondylitis (dated by TCRdb to about 2017). About the investigation overall: To find TCR variants linked to disease, the study profiled T cell receptor beta repertoires in ankylosing spondylitis patients and healthy donors. The whole study cohort included 85 to 120 healthy donors and under 30 ankylosing spondylitis patients. Peripheral blood was sampled, and synovial fluid was also collected from ankylosing spondylitis patients. What the authors observed across the whole study: The disease-linked clones had a CD8+ phenotype and were found at relatively low frequencies in peripheral blood. Some motif variants had previously been reported in the synovial fluid and blood of reactive arthritis patients, which suggests shared mechanisms of disease initiation. A TCR beta motif of 8 or 9 highly homologous amino acid variants appeared characteristic of blood from ankylosing spondylitis patients. The disease-linked clones were reported to be significantly enriched in matched synovial fluid samples from ankylosing spondylitis patients.

TCRdb names Illumina HiSeq 2500 as the instrument used. Quantitative 5'-RACE with molecular barcodes was the method used to prepare the TCR beta libraries. The authors processed their data as follows. Disease-linked TCR variants were identified with a new computational method built on a probabilistic model of VDJ rearrangement. TCRdb reran the public reads through fastp at Q25 and MiXCR, keeping productive beta chains. Here each entry gathers all rows of one CDR3 protein and keeps the most common genes and DNA. The V and J calls shown here were made by TCRdb, not taken from the authors' results. Counted in this sample were about 540,000 distinct CDR3 sequences; about 12% of them appeared once. The ten largest clones take up about 6.5% of the sample. Sequences SGHRS (CDR1) and YFSETQ (CDR2) are obtained from the germline V gene. There are 12 amino acids in the CDR3, from cysteine to phenylalanine inclusive. This entry keeps only the CDR3 DNA: 36 bases, framed from base 1. The germline V and J ends show losses of 4 bases and 6 bases respectively, and no gene match explains 3 bases of the junction.

Remarks on this clonotype: The antigen this receptor binds is unknown. No base quality values were provided; no much bigger clone lies one nucleotide off.

The TCR was taken from a male donor with ankylosing spondylitis. Sequenced: blood, either unsorted or a sorted T cell fraction (not recorded which). This chain joins TRBV5-1 to TRBJ2-7, with 8 bases aligning to TRBD1. CDR3 loop: CASSSGQGEQYF. The nucleotide sequence reads TGCGCCAGCAGCAGCGGACAGGGCGAGCAGTACTTC.